This is a list of T cell receptor beta chains from one sample in a study of PD-1 blockade in mismatch repair-deficient tumors. Sequenced by immunoSEQ multiplex PCR; TCRdb stores in-frame clones only, minus some. Found here are roughly 120,000 clones, roughly 90% of them singletons; the top ten hold about 12%. The material sequenced was peripheral blood, taken approximately 72 weeks after starting pembrolizumab. These receptors all stem from an adult with mismatch repair-deficient cancer. Both conserved end residues are part of each CDR3. Fields, in order: V gene, clone size, D gene, J gene, CDR3 protein, CDR3 DNA. D genes are given only for firm matches. Clone size is not always given. Where it is, it says once, few, many or a class for expanded clones.

V: TRBV19; size: NA; D: NA; J: TRBJ1-5; CDR3: CASSWRDQPQHF; DNA: TGTGCCAGTAGTTGGAGGGATCAGCCCCAGCATTTT
V: TRBV10-3; size: NA; D: NA; J: TRBJ1-5; CDR3: CAISERGAGQPQHF; DNA: TGTGCCATCAGTGAGAGGGGGGCTGGGCAGCCCCAGCATTTT
V: TRBV6-6; size: NA; D: TRBD2; J: TRBJ2-1; CDR3: CASSSGSPYNEQFF; DNA: TGTGCCAGCAGTAGCGGGAGTCCATACAATGAGCAGTTCTTC
V: TRBV2; size: NA; D: TRBD2; J: TRBJ2-5; CDR3: CASNPGGETQYF; DNA: TGTGCCAGCAATCCGGGAGGGGAGACCCAGTACTTC
V: TRBV2; size: NA; D: NA; J: TRBJ2-3; CDR3: CATLEESSTDTQYF; DNA: TGTGCCACCCTAGAGGAGTCTAGCACAGATACGCAGTATTTT
V: TRBV6-5; size: NA; D: NA; J: TRBJ2-3; CDR3: CASGHTQYF; DNA: TGTGCCAGCGGTCATACGCAGTATTTT
V: TRBV30; size: NA; D: NA; J: TRBJ1-2; CDR3: CAWSPYRDYNYGYTF; DNA: TGTGCCTGGAGTCCTTACCGGGACTATAACTATGGCTACACCTTC
V: TRBV30; size: once; D: NA; J: TRBJ2-7; CDR3: CAWSSPYEQYF; DNA: TGTGCCTGGAGCTCCCCCTACGAGCAGTACTTC
V: TRBV6-1; size: NA; D: TRBD1; J: TRBJ1-2; CDR3: CASRGDRANYGYTF; DNA: TGTGCCAGCAGAGGGGACAGGGCTAACTATGGCTACACCTTC
V: TRBV4-3; size: NA; D: TRBD2; J: TRBJ2-7; CDR3: CASSQDPGLGYEQYF; DNA: TGCGCCAGCAGCCAAGACCCGGGACTAGGTTACGAGCAGTACTTC
V: TRBV6-4; size: NA; D: TRBD2; J: TRBJ2-7; CDR3: CASSSPGLAYEQYF; DNA: TGTGCCAGCAGTTCACCGGGACTAGCATACGAGCAGTACTTC
V: TRBV5-1; size: NA; D: NA; J: TRBJ2-5; CDR3: CASSLDGGLETQYF; DNA: TGCGCCAGCAGCTTGGACGGGGGGCTGGAGACCCAGTACTTC
V: TRBV7-9; size: NA; D: TRBD1; J: TRBJ2-5; CDR3: CATVDRATQETQYF; DNA: TGTGCCACTGTAGACAGGGCTACCCAAGAGACCCAGTACTTC
V: TRBV30; size: NA; D: NA; J: TRBJ2-7; CDR3: CAWDRDNPREQYF; DNA: TGTGCCTGGGACCGGGACAACCCCCGGGAGCAGTACTTC
V: TRBV11-2; size: NA; D: NA; J: TRBJ2-1; CDR3: CASSLRLVRNEQFF; DNA: TGTGCCAGCAGCTTACGACTAGTACGGAATGAGCAGTTCTTC
V: TRBV30; size: NA; D: TRBD1; J: TRBJ1-2; CDR3: CAWRPGTGDYGYTF; DNA: TGTGCCTGGAGGCCCGGGACAGGGGACTATGGCTACACCTTC
V: TRBV6-6; size: NA; D: TRBD1; J: TRBJ2-7; CDR3: CASSLGQGISYEQYF; DNA: TGTGCCAGCAGCCTAGGACAGGGAATCTCCTACGAGCAGTACTTC
V: TRBV5-1; size: NA; D: NA; J: TRBJ2-7; CDR3: CASRDTGFYEQYF; DNA: TGCGCCAGCAGGGATACAGGGTTCTACGAGCAGTACTTC
V: TRBV28; size: NA; D: TRBD2; J: TRBJ2-2; CDR3: CASSLERTSGPGELFF; DNA: TGTGCCAGCAGTTTAGAGAGGACTAGCGGGCCGGGGGAGCTGTTTTTT
V: TRBV28; size: NA; D: TRBD1; J: TRBJ1-3; CDR3: CASTVDRGRDTIYF; DNA: TGTGCCAGCACCGTCGACAGGGGGCGGGACACCATATATTTT
V: TRBV6-1; size: few; D: TRBD2; J: TRBJ2-2; CDR3: CASSEDPPGGPGELFF; DNA: TGTGCCAGCAGTGAAGATCCGCCGGGAGGCCCCGGGGAGCTGTTTTTT
V: TRBV30; size: NA; D: NA; J: TRBJ2-7; CDR3: CAWSVSRSYEQYF; DNA: TGTGCCTGGAGTGTAAGCCGAAGCTACGAGCAGTACTTC